This T cell receptor beta chain was recorded in a study of blood T cells in healthy people across ages. Looking at the study overall: Capture by template switching was about one barcoded beta molecule per two T cells.

Study-wide points: In older individuals, TCR beta diversity per million T cells was lower, falling roughly linearly with age.

Combining a sample-barcoded 5' primer with a J-beta primer mix, a second PCR ran for 7 to 11 cycles. A template-switch adaptor that had 12 random nucleotides put a tag on each cDNA molecule. In TCRdb, the 5' RACE reads were re-called with MiXCR into one record per CDR3 protein. The sample has some 880,000 distinct CDR3 sequences, roughly 35% seen once. This clonotype was picked up a small number of times. Its specificity is unknown. CDR3 size: 15 residues. V lost 1 base to trimming and J lost 6 bases, with 12 bases between them. The chain carries TRBV12-3 or TRBV12-4 and TRBJ1-4, with D perhaps TRBD1 (6 bases). This clonotype was obtained from a man aged 18 to 30 in good health. Input material: blood. DNA of the CDR3: TGTGCCAGCAGTTTAGTTGTCAGGGGACATGAAAAACTGTTTTTT. Protein sequence: CASSLVVRGHEKLFF.